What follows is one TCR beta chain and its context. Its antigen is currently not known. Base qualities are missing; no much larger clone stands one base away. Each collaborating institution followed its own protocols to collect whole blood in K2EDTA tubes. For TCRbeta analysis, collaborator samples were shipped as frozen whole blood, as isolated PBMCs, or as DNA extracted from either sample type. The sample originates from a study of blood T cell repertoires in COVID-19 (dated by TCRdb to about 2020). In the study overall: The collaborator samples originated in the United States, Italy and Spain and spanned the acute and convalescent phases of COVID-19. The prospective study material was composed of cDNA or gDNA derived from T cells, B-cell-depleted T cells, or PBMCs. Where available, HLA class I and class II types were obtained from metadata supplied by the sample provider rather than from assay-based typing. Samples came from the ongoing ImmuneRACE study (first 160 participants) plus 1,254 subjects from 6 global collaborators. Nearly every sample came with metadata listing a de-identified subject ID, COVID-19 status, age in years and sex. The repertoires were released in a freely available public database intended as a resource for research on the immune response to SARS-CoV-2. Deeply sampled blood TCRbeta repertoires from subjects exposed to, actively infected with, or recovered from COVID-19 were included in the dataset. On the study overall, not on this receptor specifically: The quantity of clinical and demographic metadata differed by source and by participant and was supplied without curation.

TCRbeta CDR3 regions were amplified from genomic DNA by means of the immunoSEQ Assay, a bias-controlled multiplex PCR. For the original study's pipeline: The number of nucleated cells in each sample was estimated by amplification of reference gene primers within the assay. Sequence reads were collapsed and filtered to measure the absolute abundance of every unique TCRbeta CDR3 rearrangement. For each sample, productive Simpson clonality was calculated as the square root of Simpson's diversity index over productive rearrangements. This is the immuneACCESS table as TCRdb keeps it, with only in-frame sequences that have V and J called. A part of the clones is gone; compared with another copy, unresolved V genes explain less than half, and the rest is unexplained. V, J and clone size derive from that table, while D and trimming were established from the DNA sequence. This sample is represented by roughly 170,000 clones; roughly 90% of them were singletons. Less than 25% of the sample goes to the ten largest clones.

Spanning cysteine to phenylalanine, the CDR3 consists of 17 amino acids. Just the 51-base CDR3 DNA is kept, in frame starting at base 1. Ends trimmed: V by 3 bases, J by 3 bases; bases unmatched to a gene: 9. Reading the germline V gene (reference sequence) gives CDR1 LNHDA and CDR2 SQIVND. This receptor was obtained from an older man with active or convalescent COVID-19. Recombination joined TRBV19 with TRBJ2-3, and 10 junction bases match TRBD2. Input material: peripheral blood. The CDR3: CASSISLAGVGTDTQYF. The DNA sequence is TGTGCCAGTAGTATCTCCCTAGCGGGAGTAGGGACAGATACGCAGTATTTT.